These T cell receptor beta chains were read from a single sample in a study of vaccination and CD4 T cells after COVID-19. The antigens for these receptors are not known. TCRdb redid the calling of the PCR reads with MiXCR, one entry per CDR3 protein. The sample shows around 18,000 distinct CDR3 sequences, approximately 57% of them seen only once. Sequencing used CD4+ T cells from blood, cultured in vitro. These receptors all stem from a human donor who had recovered from COVID-19. The CDR3 runs from the conserved cysteine through the conserved F or W. A D gene is named only where the DNA matches it firmly. Clone size is stated in some rows and not others, as once, few, many or a class when expanded.

d_gene: TRBD1
abundance: few
v_gene: TRBV6-5
j_gene: TRBJ1-4
CDR3nt: TGTGCCAGCAGTTACGGGACAGACTCCTCAACTAATGAAAAACTGTTTTTT
CDR3aa: CASSYGTDSSTNEKLFF

d_gene: TRBD1
abundance: .
v_gene: TRBV6-2/TRBV6-3
j_gene: TRBJ1-5
CDR3nt: TGTGCCAGCTGTGGACAGGGAGGGAGCAATCAGCCCCAGCATTTT
CDR3aa: CASCGQGGSNQPQHF

d_gene: TRBD1
abundance: .
v_gene: TRBV6-1
j_gene: TRBJ2-7
CDR3nt: TGTGCCAGCAGACGACAGGGAGAGCAGTACTTC
CDR3aa: CASRRQGEQYF

d_gene: .
abundance: .
v_gene: TRBV5-4
j_gene: TRBJ1-5
CDR3nt: TGTGCCAGCAGTTTGGGGGGAGCGGGGCCTAGCAATCAGCCCCAGCATTTT
CDR3aa: CASSLGGAGPSNQPQHF

d_gene: .
abundance: few
v_gene: TRBV20-1
j_gene: TRBJ2-2
CDR3nt: TGCAGTGCTAGTGGGGACCTTAACACCGGGGAGCTGTTTTTT
CDR3aa: CSASGDLNTGELFF

d_gene: .
abundance: .
v_gene: TRBV6-5
j_gene: TRBJ1-4
CDR3nt: TGTGCCAGCAGTTACTTGGCCCAAGGGGGGACGGCTAATGAAAAACTGTTTTTT
CDR3aa: CASSYLAQGGTANEKLFF

d_gene: TRBD2
abundance: once
v_gene: TRBV20-1
j_gene: TRBJ2-7
CDR3nt: TGCAGTGCTCCCCGGGTAGCGGGAACCTCCTACGAGCAGTACTTC
CDR3aa: CSAPRVAGTSYEQYF

d_gene: TRBD1
abundance: .
v_gene: TRBV11-3
j_gene: TRBJ1-1
CDR3nt: TGTGCCAGCAGCCACGGGACAGGGAGTAACACTGAAGCTTTCTTT
CDR3aa: CASSHGTGSNTEAFF

d_gene: TRBD1
abundance: .
v_gene: TRBV20-1
j_gene: TRBJ2-2
CDR3nt: TGCAGTGCTAGAGGACAGGGGTCGAACACCGGGGAGCTGTTTTTT
CDR3aa: CSARGQGSNTGELFF

d_gene: TRBD2
abundance: once
v_gene: TRBV2
j_gene: TRBJ2-1
CDR3nt: TGTGCCAGCAGTAAGACTAGCGGAGATTACAATGAGCAGTTCTTC
CDR3aa: CASSKTSGDYNEQFF

d_gene: .
abundance: .
v_gene: TRBV6-1
j_gene: TRBJ2-7
CDR3nt: TGTGCCAGCAGGGACTCCCCGGGCTCTACCTACGAGCAGTACTTC
CDR3aa: CASRDSPGSTYEQYF

d_gene: .
abundance: .
v_gene: TRBV1
j_gene: TRBJ2-3
CDR3nt: TGCACCAGCAGCGCAACTAGCGGGAGCACAGATACGCAGTATTTT
CDR3aa: CTSSATSGSTDTQYF

d_gene: .
abundance: .
v_gene: TRBV20-1
j_gene: TRBJ1-3
CDR3nt: TGCAGTGCTTTCGCCCCCGGGCGAAACACCATATATTTT
CDR3aa: CSAFAPGRNTIYF

d_gene: .
abundance: .
v_gene: TRBV20-1
j_gene: TRBJ2-1
CDR3nt: TGCAGTGCTACCGGGACGCTCTCCTACAATGAGCAGTTCTTC
CDR3aa: CSATGTLSYNEQFF

d_gene: .
abundance: .
v_gene: TRBV20-1
j_gene: TRBJ1-1
CDR3nt: TGCAGTGCTATCTTGGACAGAAGGACTGAAGCTTTCTTT
CDR3aa: CSAILDRRTEAFF

d_gene: TRBD1
abundance: .
v_gene: TRBV28
j_gene: TRBJ1-6
CDR3nt: TGTGCCAGCACACGGGGAGGGACAGATAATTCACCCCTCCACTTT
CDR3aa: CASTRGGTDNSPLHF

d_gene: TRBD1
abundance: few
v_gene: TRBV20-1
j_gene: TRBJ1-2
CDR3nt: TGCAGGACAGCAGGGGGAGGTGGCTACACCTTC
CDR3aa: CRTAGGGGYTF

d_gene: .
abundance: .
v_gene: TRBV19
j_gene: TRBJ2-3
CDR3nt: TGTGCCAGTAGTAGAGCCGCTGGCGGGACCCGCCGGGACACGCGGTATTTT
CDR3aa: CASSRAAGGTRRDTRYF

d_gene: TRBD1
abundance: .
v_gene: TRBV27
j_gene: TRBJ1-5
CDR3nt: TGTGCCAGCAGACCCTATGGGGACAGCGGCAATCAGCCCCAGCATTTT
CDR3aa: CASRPYGDSGNQPQHF

d_gene: TRBD2
abundance: .
v_gene: TRBV7-9
j_gene: TRBJ2-3
CDR3nt: TGTGCCAGCAGCCAAGATATACTAGCGGGGAATACGCAGTATTTT
CDR3aa: CASSQDILAGNTQYF

d_gene: .
abundance: .
v_gene: TRBV29-1
j_gene: TRBJ1-5
CDR3nt: TGCAGCGCTGGGGACTTAGATCAGCCCCAGCATTTT
CDR3aa: CSAGDLDQPQHF

d_gene: .
abundance: .
v_gene: TRBV10-1
j_gene: TRBJ2-3
CDR3nt: TGCGCCCCTAGGACTAGGGTACAGAGGACAGGGGCTAGCGGGAGACCCACGAAAGATACGCAGTATTTT
CDR3aa: CAPRTRVQRTGASGRPTKDTQYF

d_gene: TRBD2
abundance: few
v_gene: TRBV12-3/TRBV12-4
j_gene: TRBJ2-5
CDR3nt: TGTGCCAGCAGTTTCACCCTCGGTCTGGGGACCCAGGGAGGGGAGACCCAGTACTTC
CDR3aa: CASSFTLGLGTQGGETQYF

d_gene: TRBD2
abundance: .
v_gene: TRBV20-1
j_gene: TRBJ2-7
CDR3nt: TGCAGTGCTAGAGTGGCTAGCGGGAGTCACGAGCAGTACTTC
CDR3aa: CSARVASGSHEQYF

d_gene: .
abundance: .
v_gene: TRBV6-5
j_gene: TRBJ1-6
CDR3nt: TGTGCCAGCAGTTACTCCACGCCCGGGACAAATCGGTCACCCCTCCACTTT
CDR3aa: CASSYSTPGTNRSPLHF

d_gene: TRBD2
abundance: .
v_gene: TRBV19
j_gene: TRBJ2-6
CDR3nt: TGTGCCAGTAGGCCGGGACTAGCGGGAGATGGGGCCAACGTCCTGACTTTC
CDR3aa: CASRPGLAGDGANVLTF

d_gene: .
abundance: .
v_gene: TRBV12-3/TRBV12-4
j_gene: TRBJ2-7
CDR3nt: TGTGCCAGCAGTTACCCCCCCGGGGGAGACGAGCAGTACTTC
CDR3aa: CASSYPPGGDEQYF

d_gene: TRBD1
abundance: few
v_gene: TRBV23-1
j_gene: TRBJ1-1
CDR3nt: TGCGCCAGCAGTCAGTTGGGACAGCCAAACACTGAAGCTTTCTTT
CDR3aa: CASSQLGQPNTEAFF

d_gene: .
abundance: few
v_gene: TRBV27
j_gene: TRBJ1-2
CDR3nt: TGTGCCAGCAGTTTTTCCGACAGGAGCGGCTACACCTTC
CDR3aa: CASSFSDRSGYTF

d_gene: TRBD1
abundance: .
v_gene: TRBV5-1
j_gene: TRBJ2-7
CDR3nt: TGCGCCAGCAGCCAGGGGGCGACTTTCGACGAGCAGTACTTC
CDR3aa: CASSQGATFDEQYF

d_gene: TRBD1
abundance: .
v_gene: TRBV28
j_gene: TRBJ2-2
CDR3nt: TGTGCCAGCAGTTCGCGGACAGGGCCCAACCCCACCGGGGAGCTGTTTTTT
CDR3aa: CASSSRTGPNPTGELFF

d_gene: .
abundance: .
v_gene: TRBV11-2
j_gene: TRBJ2-7
CDR3nt: TGTGCCAGCAGCCATCCTTCCCGCAGGGCACAAACTTACTACGAGCAGTACTTC
CDR3aa: CASSHPSRRAQTYYEQYF

d_gene: .
abundance: .
v_gene: TRBV25-1
j_gene: TRBJ1-2
CDR3nt: TGTGCCAGCACAATCCCCGGGACAATAGTTTACACCTTC
CDR3aa: CASTIPGTIVYTF

d_gene: .
abundance: .
v_gene: TRBV5-4
j_gene: TRBJ2-1
CDR3nt: TGTGCCAGCAGCTTTGTCAAAGGGGCGGAGCAGTTCTTC
CDR3aa: CASSFVKGAEQFF

d_gene: TRBD2
abundance: once
v_gene: TRBV28
j_gene: TRBJ2-2
CDR3nt: TGTGCCAGCAGTTTATTCAGCGGGGCGAACACCGGGGAGCTGTTTTTT
CDR3aa: CASSLFSGANTGELFF

d_gene: .
abundance: once
v_gene: TRBV7-2
j_gene: TRBJ2-3
CDR3nt: TGTGCCAGCAGCCCAATCGATAAGTTTTATTTT
CDR3aa: CASSPIDKFYF

d_gene: .
abundance: .
v_gene: TRBV10-3
j_gene: TRBJ2-2
CDR3nt: TGTGCCATCAGCGAGCCCGGACTCATCACCGGGGAGCTGTTTTTT
CDR3aa: CAISEPGLITGELFF

d_gene: .
abundance: .
v_gene: TRBV19
j_gene: TRBJ1-5
CDR3nt: TGTGCCAGTAGGGAGACAGCAAGCAATCAGCCCCAGCATTTT
CDR3aa: CASRETASNQPQHF

d_gene: TRBD2
abundance: once
v_gene: TRBV6-1
j_gene: TRBJ2-7
CDR3nt: TGTGCCAGCAGTGATGGGCTAGCGGGGTCCTACGAGCAGTACTTC
CDR3aa: CASSDGLAGSYEQYF

d_gene: .
abundance: once
v_gene: TRBV20-1
j_gene: TRBJ1-4
CDR3nt: TGCAGTGCTAGGGACATCCAATTAACTAATGAAAAACTGTTTTTT
CDR3aa: CSARDIQLTNEKLFF

d_gene: .
abundance: few
v_gene: TRBV7-3
j_gene: TRBJ2-1
CDR3nt: TGTGCCAGCAGTTCGGCGGGGCCGGGGGATGAGCAGTTCTTC
CDR3aa: CASSSAGPGDEQFF

d_gene: TRBD2
abundance: .
v_gene: TRBV20-1
j_gene: TRBJ2-7
CDR3nt: TGCAGTGCTAGAGATCCCAAATTAGCGGGAAACACCTACGAGCAGTACTTC
CDR3aa: CSARDPKLAGNTYEQYF

d_gene: .
abundance: .
v_gene: TRBV6-5
j_gene: TRBJ2-3
CDR3nt: TGTGCCAGCAGTTACGTCGGGAACGCAGATACGCAGTATTTT
CDR3aa: CASSYVGNADTQYF

d_gene: .
abundance: .
v_gene: TRBV5-1
j_gene: TRBJ1-1
CDR3nt: TGCGCCAGCAAAATAGGGATGAACACTGAAGCTTTCTTT
CDR3aa: CASKIGMNTEAFF

d_gene: .
abundance: .
v_gene: TRBV11-2
j_gene: TRBJ2-3
CDR3nt: TGTGCCAGCAGCTTAGATGGGGGAGATACGCAGTATTTT
CDR3aa: CASSLDGGDTQYF

d_gene: TRBD2
abundance: once
v_gene: TRBV5-4
j_gene: TRBJ2-1
CDR3nt: TGTGCCAGCAGCTCCCCAAGCGGGGGCTCCTACAATGAGCAGTTCTTC
CDR3aa: CASSSPSGGSYNEQFF

d_gene: .
abundance: few
v_gene: TRBV7-9
j_gene: TRBJ1-5
CDR3nt: TGTGCCAGCAGTCGCTCCGGAGGGAACAATCAGCCCCAGCATTTT
CDR3aa: CASSRSGGNNQPQHF

d_gene: .
abundance: few
v_gene: TRBV28
j_gene: TRBJ1-3
CDR3nt: TGTGCCAGCAGTTTACAGCAGGGGCACACCATATATTTT
CDR3aa: CASSLQQGHTIYF

d_gene: .
abundance: .
v_gene: TRBV6-5
j_gene: TRBJ1-2
CDR3nt: TGTGCCAGCAGTTCGATACCGAGGGGGAACTATGGCTACACCTTC
CDR3aa: CASSSIPRGNYGYTF

d_gene: .
abundance: few
v_gene: TRBV19
j_gene: TRBJ1-6
CDR3nt: TGTGCCAGTAGTATAGTAGGCCAGGAGTCACCCCTCCACTTT
CDR3aa: CASSIVGQESPLHF

d_gene: .
abundance: medium-sized
v_gene: TRBV2
j_gene: TRBJ2-7
CDR3nt: TGTGCCAGCAGTGAGCGGTCCGGCCCCTACGAGCAGTACTTC
CDR3aa: CASSERSGPYEQYF

d_gene: TRBD2
abundance: .
v_gene: TRBV2
j_gene: TRBJ2-7
CDR3nt: TGTGCCAGCAGTGAAAGCCCCACTAGCGGGAGTACAACGCAGTACTTC
CDR3aa: CASSESPTSGSTTQYF

d_gene: TRBD2
abundance: .
v_gene: TRBV20-1
j_gene: TRBJ2-5
CDR3nt: TGCAGTGCTAAGGGAGGGACTAGCGGGGGATTTCAAGAGACCCAGTACTTC
CDR3aa: CSAKGGTSGGFQETQYF

d_gene: .
abundance: .
v_gene: TRBV14
j_gene: TRBJ2-1
CDR3nt: TGTGCCAGCAGCCAAGCGGATGAGCAGTTCTTC
CDR3aa: CASSQADEQFF